This entry lists 5 T cell receptor beta chains sequenced from one sample in a study of CD8+CD57+ T cells in acquired aplastic anemia. Template material for TCR beta VDJ and CDR3 profiling consisted of genomic DNA. MiXCR, applied by TCRdb to the reads, yields one record per CDR3 protein. The sample gives just over 450,000 distinct CDR3 sequences, 25% to 40% of which show up once; less than 1% is in the top ten. Sequencing was done on patients that had shown CD8+CD57+ cell expansion by flow cytometry. Sample: sorted CD4+, CD8+, or CD8+CD57+ T cells (not recorded which) from PBMCs. All receptors derive from a human donor with aplastic anemia.

With respect to this clonotype: A much larger clone lies a single base off, so this may be a read error. This is likely a read error, given that the CDR3 carries no conserved phenylalanine or tryptophan at its end. The chain couples TRBV20-1 to TRBJ2-7; D is possibly TRBD1 (7 bases). The CDR3 totals 11 residues. Trimming took off 5 bases at V and 6 bases at J, with 11 bases between the two ends. CDR1 and CDR2 from the germline V gene are DFQATT and SNEGSKA (reference sequence). CDR3: CSAPQGGEQYL. In DNA, the CDR3 is TGCAGTGCTCCTCAGGGGGGCGAGCAGTACCTC.

This clonotype came up many times. The genes are TRBV10-1 and TRBJ2-3, with 8 bases fitting TRBD2. CDR1 is WNHNN, CDR2 SYGVQD, per germline (reference sequence). V was clipped by 6 bases and J by 1 base; unmatched bases: 0. The CDR3 length is 13 residues. This chain's CDR3 is CASSGRGTDTQYF. CDR3 nucleotide sequence: TGCGCCAGCAGCGGGAGGGGCACAGATACGCAGTATTTT.

The chain couples TRBV28 to TRBJ2-7; D unclear. The germline gives CDR1 MDHEN, CDR2 SYDVKM. Trimming pared 5 bases from V and 3 bases from J, leaving 14 bases between. This CDR3 region has 14 residues. CDR3 in DNA: TGTGCCAGCAGTCCTACAATAATAAACTACGAGCAGTACTTC. As protein: CASSPTIINYEQYF.

The chain is built from TRBV29-1 and TRBJ1-4, with 7 bases lining up with TRBD1. V shed 4 bases and J 3 bases; nucleotides not matched to a gene: 11. Germline-derived CDR1 and CDR2 are SQVTM and ANQGSEA. The CDR3 loop spans 16 amino acids. For the CDR3, the DNA is TGCAGCGTTGCCAGCAGTGCCGACAGGGCTAATGAAAAACTGTTTTTT. The encoded protein is CSVASSADRANEKLFF.

Comments on this clonotype: An end of the junction differs from the germline gene, which may be a read error. The rearrangement links TRBV5-1 to TRBJ1-2; TRBD1 is a possible D gene (6 bases). Germline V gives CDR1 SGHRS, CDR2 YFSETQ. The CDR3 has 14 residues. CDR3 DNA sequence: TGCCCCAGCAGCTTCGGGGGGCAATCCTATGGCTACACCTTC. It is translated as CPSSFGGQSYGYTF.